Below, 24 T cell receptor beta chains from the same sample are listed, as sequenced in a study of identical twins. MiXCR was run by TCRdb on the 5' RACE reads, yielding one entry per CDR3 protein. The sample lists under 800,000 distinct CDR3 sequences, less than 25% occurring once. This sample was also put to use in a study of T cells expressing NK-cell markers.

Sequencing was carried out using PBMCs. The receptors stem from a woman under 30 in good health.

This clonotype was picked up a small number of times. The chain recombines TRBV7-2 with TRBJ2-1; D is possibly TRBD2 (5 bases). Trimming cost V 1 base and J 9 bases, with 16 bases left between them. The CDR3 has 15 residues. The germline gives CDR1 SGHTA, CDR2 FQGNSA. The DNA of the CDR3 is TGTGCCAGCAGCTTAGTCCTTGGTACGAGGGCTGAGCAGTTCTTC. Its protein product is CASSLVLGTRAEQFF.

This clonotype has at least ten counts. This chain uses TRBV20-1 with TRBJ2-2; unclear D gene. The CDR3 has 12 residues. Germline V gene sequence: CDR1 DFQATT, CDR2 SNEGSKA (reference sequence). V dropped 1 base and J dropped 2 bases, with 2 bases sitting between them. DNA for the CDR3: TGCAGTGCTAGAGCAAACACCGGGGAGCTGTTTTTT. It is translated as CSARANTGELFF.

This clonotype was counted many times. This chain connects TRBV25-1 to TRBJ1-2; D call uncertain. V lost 8 bases to trimming and J lost 6 bases, with 10 bases between them. The CDR3 consists of 11 residues. CDR1 and CDR2 (germline): MGHDK, SYGVNS. The CDR3: CASRTGHGYTF. The CDR3 bases are TGTGCCAGCCGGACGGGTCATGGCTACACCTTC.

A few counts support this clonotype. The chain recombines TRBV20-1 with TRBJ2-1, with a tentative D call TRBD2 (5 bases). The CDR3 has 12 amino acids. Trimming stripped 6 bases from V and 14 bases from J, with 20 bases between. Per the germline V gene, CDR1 is DFQATT and CDR2 is SNEGSKA (reference sequence). The DNA for the CDR3 is TGCAGTGCCAGACGGCCCTTCGGGGATGAGTTCTTC. Protein sequence: CSARRPFGDEFF.

A few counts support this clonotype. The chain links TRBV5-6 to TRBJ1-6, with D possibly matching TRBD1 (5 bases). Germline V gives CDR1 SGHDT, CDR2 YYEEEE. Trimming left V 4 bases short and J 10 bases short, with 9 bases between. The CDR3 is 12 amino acids. The CDR3 region is CASSGGSSPLHF. The CDR3 DNA reads TGTGCCAGCAGCGGGGGGTCATCACCCCTCCACTTT.

The table lists this clonotype with a few counts. The rearrangement uses TRBV23-1 and TRBJ2-2; unclear D gene. TRBV23-1 is flagged as an ORF with uncertain function. With 0 bases removed from V and 0 bases from J, the gap between germline ends came to 11 bases. The CDR3 runs to 17 residues. The CDR3 loop reads CASSQSLRRPNTGELFF. The CDR3 DNA reads TGCGCCAGCAGTCAATCCCTCAGGCGGCCGAACACCGGGGAGCTGTTTTTT.

This clonotype was seen only a few times. The chain has TRBV12-5 and TRBJ2-5; 9 nucleotides agree with TRBD2. The CDR3 sequence is 17 residues long. The trim removed 3 bases at V and 2 bases at J, leaving 10 bases unmatched. Per the germline V gene, CDR1 is LGHNT and CDR2 is FRNRAP. The CDR3: CASGLSHLAGRQETQYF. Written as DNA, the CDR3 is TGTGCTAGTGGTTTATCCCACCTAGCGGGAAGGCAAGAGACCCAGTACTTC. The full variable domain, rest sourced from reference TRBV12-5 and TRBJ2-5, is DARVTQTPRHKVTEMGQEVTMRCQPILGHNTVFWYRQTMMQGLELLAYFRNRAPLDDSGMPKDRFSAEMPDATLATLKIQPSEPRDSAVYFCASGLSHLAGRQETQYFGPGTRLLVL.

This clonotype was detected many times. A much larger clone lies one base from this, so it may be a read error. The rearrangement links TRBV11-2 to TRBJ2-1, with unresolved D. This CDR3 has 11 amino acids. Per germline, CDR1 SGHAT and CDR2 FQNNGV. V was pared by 3 bases and J by 6 bases, with 3 bases between. CDR3 nucleotide sequence: TGTGCCAGCAGCTTTGTCAATGAGCAGTTCTTC. Its translation: CASSFVNEQFF. Drawing the rest from reference TRBV11-2 and TRBJ2-1, the complete variable domain is EAGVAQSPRYKIIEKRQSVAFWCNPISGHATLYWYQQILGQGPKLLIQFQNNGVVDDSQLPKDRFSAERLKGVDSTLKIQPAKLEDSAVYLCASSFVNEQFFGPGTRLTVL.

V usage is TRBV12-3 or TRBV12-4 and J usage is TRBJ1-1; D is possibly TRBD1 (6 bases). The CDR3 loop spans 18 amino acids. V was trimmed by 6 bases and J by 1 base, leaving 24 bases between them. CDR3 residues: CASSPTDSYPPANTEAFF. The CDR3 DNA follows: TGTGCCAGCAGCCCGACGGACAGCTACCCTCCCGCGAACACTGAAGCTTTCTTT.

This clonotype was picked up many times. The V call is TRBV10-3, the J call TRBJ1-6; D remains ambiguous. The CDR3 runs 12 residues. V was shortened by 3 bases and J by 9 bases, with 6 bases between the two germline ends. Germline CDR1 ENHRY, CDR2 SYGVKD. DNA for the CDR3: TGTGCCATCAGTGAAGGGCGTTCACCCCTCCACTTT. This encodes CAISEGRSPLHF.

In its sample, this clonotype was seen once. The chain recombines TRBV7-9 with TRBJ1-1, with 7 nucleotides matching TRBD1. CDR3 length equals 15 residues. Germline-derived CDR1 and CDR2 are SEHNR and FQNEAQ (reference sequence). Unmatched junction bases numbered 16, after V lost 10 bases and J lost 5 bases. The CDR3 spells CATSSQGTGGTEAFF. CDR3 nucleotides: TGTGCCACCTCGTCACAGGGGACGGGGGGGACTGAAGCTTTCTTT.

In its sample, this clonotype was seen a few times. The chain combines TRBV7-8 with TRBJ2-7; no firm D call. CDR1 and CDR2 (germline): SGHVS, FQNEAQ. Trimming took 0 bases from V and 0 from J, leaving 9 bases between them. The CDR3 runs 15 residues. CDR3 sequence reads: CASSLAQRYSYEQYF. CDR3 nucleotide sequence: TGTGCCAGCAGCTTAGCACAGCGCTACTCCTACGAGCAGTACTTC. The whole variable domain, filled in from reference TRBV7-8 and TRBJ2-7, reads GAGVSQSPRYKVAKRGQDVALRCDPISGHVSLFWYQQALGQGPEFLTYFQNEAQLDKSGLPSDRFFAERPEGSVSTLKIQRTQQEDSAVYLCASSLAQRYSYEQYFGPGTRLTVT.

This clonotype was counted a few times. The chain uses TRBV29-1 and TRBJ1-2, with D uncertain. This CDR3 spans 12 amino acids. CDR1 and CDR2 (germline): SQVTM, ANQGSEA. V was pared by 3 bases and J by 2 bases, with 7 bases between. CDR3: CSVDPQNYGYTF. CDR3 nucleotide sequence: TGCAGCGTTGACCCGCAAAACTATGGCTACACCTTC.

The chain uses TRBV29-1 and TRBJ2-7; TRBD1 matches 9 bases. The CDR3 has 14 amino acids. J gave up 4 bases and V 5 bases, and 9 bases lay outside the gene matches. The germline CDR1 and CDR2 sequences are SQVTM and ANQGSEA. CDR3 nucleotide sequence: TGCAGCGTTACCCCCGGGACAGGGCTTTACGAGCAGTACTTC. Translated, it gives CSVTPGTGLYEQYF.

J is TRBJ2-3 and V is TRBV10-3, with 7 positions matching TRBD1. Germline V lookup: CDR1 ENHRY, CDR2 SYGVKD. This CDR3 is 15 amino acids long. V shed 0 bases, J shed 3 bases, and the junction held 3 bases outside the gene matches. CDR3 residues: CAISESGQATDTQYF. CDR3 sequence (DNA): TGTGCCATCAGTGAGTCCGGACAGGCAACAGATACGCAGTATTTT.

In this sample, this clonotype turned up a few times. The rearrangement uses TRBV9 and TRBJ1-4, with unresolved D. The CDR3 covers 14 residues. CDR1 is SGDLS and CDR2 is YYNGEE in the germline V gene. V lost 5 bases, J lost 0 bases, and 8 bases lay in between. The CDR3 spells CASSALATNEKLFF. The CDR3, as DNA: TGTGCCAGCAGTGCGCTTGCAACTAATGAAAAACTGTTTTTT. Based on the CDR3 plus reference TRBV9 and TRBJ1-4, the full variable domain is DSGVTQTPKHLITATGQRVTLRCSPRSGDLSVYWYQQSLDQGLQFLIQYYNGEERAKGNILERFSAQQFPDLHSELNLSSLELGDSALYFCASSALATNEKLFFGSGTQLSVL.

This clonotype turned up a few times. The V gene is TRBV6-5, the J gene TRBJ1-2; weak D call: TRBD1 (6 bases). Between the trimmed V and J ends, which lost 2 bases and 3 bases, there was a span of 7 bases. The CDR3 covers 13 residues. Germline V CDR1 and CDR2: MNHEY, SVGAGI. The DNA of the CDR3 is TGTGCCAGCAGTTACGGGACATACTATGGCTACACCTTC. This gives the protein CASSYGTYYGYTF.

This sequence joins TRBV29-1 and TRBJ2-5; D remains ambiguous. CDR1 is SQVTM and CDR2 is ANQGSEA in the germline V gene. The CDR3 sequence is 11 residues long. Trimming took 6 bases from V and 5 from J, leaving 10 bases between them. CDR3 nucleotides: TGCAGCGTGTGGTGGGTGGAGACCCAGTACTTC. Translation: CSVWWVETQYF. Filled out from reference TRBV29-1 and TRBJ2-5, the complete variable domain reads SAVISQKPSRDICQRGTSLTIQCQVDSQVTMMFWYRQQPGQSLTLIATANQGSEATYESGFVIDKFPISRPNLTFSTLTVSNMSPEDSSIYLCSVWWVETQYFGPGTRLLVL.

This clonotype showed up many times. The CDR3 sequence: CSAHTSANNEQFF. The CDR3 coding sequence is TGCAGTGCGCACACTAGCGCTAACAATGAGCAGTTCTTC. The rearrangement links TRBV20-1 to TRBJ2-1; 7 nucleotides match TRBD2. V dropped 6 bases and J dropped 5; count of bases not matched to a gene: 7. CDR1 and CDR2 from the germline V gene are DFQATT and SNEGSKA (reference sequence). CDR3 size: 13 residues.

The chain recombines TRBV2 with TRBJ2-3; the D is unclear. Germline V gene lookup returns CDR1 SNHLY and CDR2 FYNNEI. V dropped 8 bases and J dropped 1 base, with 13 bases sitting between them. The CDR3 runs 14 residues. This chain's CDR3 is CASGSLRRTDTQYF. For the CDR3, the DNA is TGTGCCAGCGGTTCCTTGCGACGCACAGATACGCAGTATTTT.

This chain joins TRBV10-1 and TRBJ2-1, with unresolved D. Germline V CDR1 and CDR2: WNHNN, SYGVQD (reference sequence). V was clipped by 0 bases and J by 10 bases, with 10 bases between them. This CDR3 is 13 amino acids long. The CDR3 DNA sequence: TGCGCCAGCAGTGAGTCGAGATGGGGAGAGCAGTTCTTC. Translated, it gives CASSESRWGEQFF.

The chain employs TRBV7-9 and TRBJ2-5, with no clear D. Trimming removed 5 bases from V and 5 bases from J, with 12 bases in between. Germline V CDR1 and CDR2: SEHNR, FQNEAQ (reference sequence). The CDR3 length is 13 residues. The CDR3 here is CASSPVGLETQYF. As DNA, the CDR3 is TGTGCCAGCAGCCCAGTGGGTTTGGAGACCCAGTACTTC.

The chain uses TRBV5-1 and TRBJ2-7; 15 nucleotides align to TRBD2. The length of the CDR3 is 17 residues. Germline-derived CDR1 and CDR2 are SGHRS and YFSETQ. Losses at the gene ends were 4 bases for V and 1 base for J; bases not matched to a gene: 6. CDR3 amino acids: CASSPGGTSGGSYEQYF. CDR3 DNA sequence: TGCGCCAGCAGCCCGGGGGGGACTAGCGGGGGGTCCTACGAGCAGTACTTC.

There are many counts of this clonotype. This chain links TRBV29-1 with TRBJ2-1; D not certain. The germline CDR1 and CDR2 sequences are SQVTM and ANQGSEA. V was shortened by 4 bases and J by 10 bases, with 17 bases between the two germline ends. The length of the CDR3 is 13 residues. The CDR3 DNA sequence: TGCAGCGTTGTCAAGCCCCTCCGTGGGGAGCAGTTCTTC. This gives the protein CSVVKPLRGEQFF.